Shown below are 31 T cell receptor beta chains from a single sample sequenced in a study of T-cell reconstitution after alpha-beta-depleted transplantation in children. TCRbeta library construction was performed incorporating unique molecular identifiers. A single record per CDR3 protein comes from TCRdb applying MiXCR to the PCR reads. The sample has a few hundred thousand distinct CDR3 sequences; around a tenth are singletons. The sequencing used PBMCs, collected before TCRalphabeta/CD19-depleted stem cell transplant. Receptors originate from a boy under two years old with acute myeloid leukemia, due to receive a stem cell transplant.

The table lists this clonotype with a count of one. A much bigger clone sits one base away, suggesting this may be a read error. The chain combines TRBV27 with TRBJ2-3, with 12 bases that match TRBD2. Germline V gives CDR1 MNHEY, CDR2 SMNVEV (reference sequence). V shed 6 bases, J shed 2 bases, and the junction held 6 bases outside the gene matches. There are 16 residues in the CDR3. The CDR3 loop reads CASRPRTSGDTDTQYF. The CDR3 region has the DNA TGTGCCAGCAGACCAAGGACTAGCGGGGACACAGATACGCAGTATTTT.

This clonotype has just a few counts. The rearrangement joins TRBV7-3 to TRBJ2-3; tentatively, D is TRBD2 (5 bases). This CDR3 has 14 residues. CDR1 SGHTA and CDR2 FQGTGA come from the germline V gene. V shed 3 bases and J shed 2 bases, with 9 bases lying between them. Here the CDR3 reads CASSFRGSTDTQYF. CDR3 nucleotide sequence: TGTGCCAGCAGCTTTAGAGGGTCCACAGATACGCAGTATTTT.

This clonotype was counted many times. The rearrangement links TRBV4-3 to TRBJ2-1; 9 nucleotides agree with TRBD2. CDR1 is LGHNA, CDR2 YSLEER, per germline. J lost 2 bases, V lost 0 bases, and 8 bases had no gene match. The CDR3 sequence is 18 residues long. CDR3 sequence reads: CASSQDEGTSGPYNEQFF. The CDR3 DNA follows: TGCGCCAGCAGCCAAGATGAGGGAACTAGCGGGCCCTACAATGAGCAGTTCTTC.

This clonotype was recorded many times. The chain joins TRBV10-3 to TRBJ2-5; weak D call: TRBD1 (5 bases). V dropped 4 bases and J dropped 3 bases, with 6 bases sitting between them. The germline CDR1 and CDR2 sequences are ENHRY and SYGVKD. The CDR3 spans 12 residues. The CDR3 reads CAISVGEETQYF. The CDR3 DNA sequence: TGTGCCATCAGTGTAGGGGAAGAGACCCAGTACTTC.

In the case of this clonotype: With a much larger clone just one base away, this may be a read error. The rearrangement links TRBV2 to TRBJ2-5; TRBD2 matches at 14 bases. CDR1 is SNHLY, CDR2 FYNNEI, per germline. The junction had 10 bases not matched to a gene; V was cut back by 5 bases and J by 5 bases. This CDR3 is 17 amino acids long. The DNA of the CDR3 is TGTGCCAGCAGTTCCGGGACTAGCGGGGGTTGGTGGGAGACCCAGTACTTC. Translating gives CASSSGTSGGWWETQYF.

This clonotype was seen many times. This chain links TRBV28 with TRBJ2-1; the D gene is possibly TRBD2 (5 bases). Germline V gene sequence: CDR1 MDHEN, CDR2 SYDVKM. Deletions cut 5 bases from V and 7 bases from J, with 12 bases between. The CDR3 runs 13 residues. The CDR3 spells CASSPPSGNEQFF. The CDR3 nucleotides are TGTGCCAGCAGTCCCCCCTCGGGGAATGAGCAGTTCTTC.

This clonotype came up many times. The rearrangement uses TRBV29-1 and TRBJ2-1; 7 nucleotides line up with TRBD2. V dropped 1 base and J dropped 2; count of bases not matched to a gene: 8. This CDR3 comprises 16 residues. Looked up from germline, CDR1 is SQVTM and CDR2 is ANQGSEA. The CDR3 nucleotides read TGCAGCGTTGAAGGCGGGAGTTTTTTAACCTACAATGAGCAGTTCTTC. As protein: CSVEGGSFLTYNEQFF.

CDR3 residues: CASSPSRTGQSSGANVLTF. DNA of the CDR3: TGTGCCAGCTCACCCTCGCGGACAGGGCAGAGCTCTGGGGCCAACGTCCTGACTTTC. The gene calls are TRBV18 and TRBJ2-6; the match to TRBD1 covers 8 bases. Per germline, CDR1 KGHSH and CDR2 LQKENI. Germline trimming cut 3 bases from V and 0 bases from J; bases unmatched to any gene: 10. The CDR3 sequence is 19 residues long.

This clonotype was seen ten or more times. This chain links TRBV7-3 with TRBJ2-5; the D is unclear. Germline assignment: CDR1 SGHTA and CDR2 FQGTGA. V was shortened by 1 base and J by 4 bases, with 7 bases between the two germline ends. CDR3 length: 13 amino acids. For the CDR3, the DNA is TGTGCCAGCAGCTTAAACATTGGAGAGACCCAGTACTTC. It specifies CASSLNIGETQYF.

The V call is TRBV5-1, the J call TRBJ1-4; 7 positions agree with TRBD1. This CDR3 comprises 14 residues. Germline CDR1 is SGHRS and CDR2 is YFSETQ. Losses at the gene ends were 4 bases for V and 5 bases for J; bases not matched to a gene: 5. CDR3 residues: CASSRGTANEKLFF. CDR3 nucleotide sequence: TGCGCCAGCAGCCGAGGGACAGCAAATGAAAAACTGTTTTTT. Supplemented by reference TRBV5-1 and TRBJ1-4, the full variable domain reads KAGVTQTPRYLIKTRGQQVTLSCSPISGHRSVSWYQQTPGQGLQFLFEYFSETQRNKGNFPGRFSGRQFSNSRSEMNVSTLELGDSALYLCASSRGTANEKLFFGSGTQLSVL.

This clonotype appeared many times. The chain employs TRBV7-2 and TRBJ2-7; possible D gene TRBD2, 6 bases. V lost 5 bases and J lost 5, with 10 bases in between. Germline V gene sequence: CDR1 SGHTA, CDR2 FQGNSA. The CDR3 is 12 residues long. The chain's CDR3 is CASSPRGNEQYF. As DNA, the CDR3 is TGTGCCAGCAGCCCCCGGGGGAACGAGCAGTACTTC. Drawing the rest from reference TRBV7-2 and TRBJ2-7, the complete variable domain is GAGVSQSPSNKVTEKGKDVELRCDPISGHTALYWYRQSLGQGLEFLIYFQGNSAPDKSGLPSDRFSAERTGGSVSTLTIQRTQQEDSAVYLCASSPRGNEQYFGPGTRLTVT.

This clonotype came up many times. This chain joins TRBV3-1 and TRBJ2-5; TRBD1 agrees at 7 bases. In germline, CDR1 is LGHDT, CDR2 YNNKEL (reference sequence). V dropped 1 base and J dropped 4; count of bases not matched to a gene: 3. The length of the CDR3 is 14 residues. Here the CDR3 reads CASSQATGRETQYF. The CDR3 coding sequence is TGTGCCAGCAGCCAAGCGACAGGGAGAGAGACCCAGTACTTC.

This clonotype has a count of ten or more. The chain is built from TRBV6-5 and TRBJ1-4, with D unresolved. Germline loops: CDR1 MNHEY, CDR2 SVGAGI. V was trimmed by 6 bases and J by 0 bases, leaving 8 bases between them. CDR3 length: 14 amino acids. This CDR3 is CASSRHTTNEKLFF. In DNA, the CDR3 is TGTGCCAGCAGCCGACACACAACTAATGAAAAACTGTTTTTT.

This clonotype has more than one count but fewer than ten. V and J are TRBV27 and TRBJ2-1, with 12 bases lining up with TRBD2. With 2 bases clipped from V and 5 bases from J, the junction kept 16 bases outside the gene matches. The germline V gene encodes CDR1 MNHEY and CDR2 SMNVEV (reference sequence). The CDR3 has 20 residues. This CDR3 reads CASSLVSLAGGPWINNEQFF. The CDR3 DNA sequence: TGTGCCAGCAGTTTAGTCTCCCTAGCGGGAGGGCCATGGATAAACAATGAGCAGTTCTTC.

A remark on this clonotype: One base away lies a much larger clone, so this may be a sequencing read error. The CDR3 DNA reads TGTGCCAGCATGTCCCCAGTGAGGAATGAGCAGTTCTTC. Its translation: CASMSPVRNEQFF. The chain uses TRBV12-3 or TRBV12-4 and TRBJ2-1; D gene ambiguous. CDR3 size: 13 residues. Trimming left V 7 bases short and J 7 bases short, with 14 bases between.

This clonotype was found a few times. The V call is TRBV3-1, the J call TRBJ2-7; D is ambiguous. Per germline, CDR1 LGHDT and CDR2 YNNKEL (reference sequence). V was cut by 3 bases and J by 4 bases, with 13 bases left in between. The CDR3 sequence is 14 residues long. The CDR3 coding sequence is TGTGCCAGCAGCCATGGGAATACAAGGTACGAGCAGTACTTC. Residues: CASSHGNTRYEQYF.

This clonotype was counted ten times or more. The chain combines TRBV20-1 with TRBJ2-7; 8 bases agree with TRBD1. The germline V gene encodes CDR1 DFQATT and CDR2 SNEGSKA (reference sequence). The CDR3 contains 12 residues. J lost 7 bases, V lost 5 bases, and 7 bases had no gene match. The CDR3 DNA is TGCAGTGCTGCAGGACAGGGTGCAGAGCAGTACTTC. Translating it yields CSAAGQGAEQYF.

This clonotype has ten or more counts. In nucleotides, the CDR3 is TGTGCCTGGAGCAGGTTCGCGAACACCGGGGAGCTGTTTTTT. It encodes CAWSRFANTGELFF. The gene calls are TRBV30 and TRBJ2-2, with unresolved D. The V gene's germline CDR1 is GTSNPN and CDR2 SVGIG (reference sequence). The CDR3 consists of 14 residues. V was shortened by 3 bases and J by 0 bases, with 8 bases between the two germline ends.

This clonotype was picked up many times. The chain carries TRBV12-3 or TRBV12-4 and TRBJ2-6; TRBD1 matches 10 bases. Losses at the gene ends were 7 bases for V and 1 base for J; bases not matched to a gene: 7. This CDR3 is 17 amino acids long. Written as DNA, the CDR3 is TGTGCCAGCACCCAGGGGACAGGGGCATCTGGGGCCAACGTCCTGACTTTC. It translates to CASTQGTGASGANVLTF.

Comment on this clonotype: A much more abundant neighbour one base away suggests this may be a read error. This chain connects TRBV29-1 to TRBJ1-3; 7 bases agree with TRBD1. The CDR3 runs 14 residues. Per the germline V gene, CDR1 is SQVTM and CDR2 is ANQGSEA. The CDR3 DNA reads TGCAGCGTTGAGGGGACAGTCTCCGGAAACACCAAATATTTT. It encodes CSVEGTVSGNTKYF.

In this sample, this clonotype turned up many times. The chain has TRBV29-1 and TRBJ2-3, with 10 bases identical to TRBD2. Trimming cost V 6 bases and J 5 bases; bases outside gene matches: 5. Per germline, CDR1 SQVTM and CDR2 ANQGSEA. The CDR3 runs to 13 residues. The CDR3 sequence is CSVSGRAVDTQYF. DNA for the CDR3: TGCAGCGTGAGCGGGAGGGCCGTAGATACGCAGTATTTT.

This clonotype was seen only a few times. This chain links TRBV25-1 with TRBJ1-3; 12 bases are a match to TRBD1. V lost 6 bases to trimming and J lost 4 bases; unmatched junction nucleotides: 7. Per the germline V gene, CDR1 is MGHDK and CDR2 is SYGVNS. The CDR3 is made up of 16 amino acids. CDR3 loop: CASSLSGTGGGNTIYF. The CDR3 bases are TGTGCCAGCAGCCTTTCCGGGACAGGGGGCGGAAACACCATATATTTT. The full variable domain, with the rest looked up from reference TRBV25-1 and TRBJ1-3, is EADIYQTPRYLVIGTGKKITLECSQTMGHDKMYWYQQDPGMELHLIHYSYGVNSTEKGDLSSESTVSRIRTEHFPLTLESARPSHTSQYLCASSLSGTGGGNTIYFGEGSWLTVV.

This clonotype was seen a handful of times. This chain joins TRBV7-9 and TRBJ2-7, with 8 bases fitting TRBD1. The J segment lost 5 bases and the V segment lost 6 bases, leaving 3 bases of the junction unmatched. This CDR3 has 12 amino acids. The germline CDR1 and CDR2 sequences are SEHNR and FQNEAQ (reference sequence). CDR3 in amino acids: CASRKTGDEQYF. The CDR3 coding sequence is TGTGCCAGCAGGAAGACAGGGGACGAGCAGTACTTC.

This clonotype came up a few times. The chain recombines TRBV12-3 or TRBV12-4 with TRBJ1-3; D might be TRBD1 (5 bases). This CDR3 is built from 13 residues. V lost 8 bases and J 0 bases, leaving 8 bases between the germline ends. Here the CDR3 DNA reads TGTGCCAGCGGCAGGGCCTCTGGAAACACCATATATTTT. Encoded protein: CASGRASGNTIYF.

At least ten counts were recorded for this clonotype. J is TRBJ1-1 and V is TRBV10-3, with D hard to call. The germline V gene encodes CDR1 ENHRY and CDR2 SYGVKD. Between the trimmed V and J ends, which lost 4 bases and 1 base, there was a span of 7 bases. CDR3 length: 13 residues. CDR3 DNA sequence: TGTGCCATCAGTGTTGGGCAGAACACTGAAGCTTTCTTT. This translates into CAISVGQNTEAFF.

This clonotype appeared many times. This chain's CDR3 is CASSVAGTQKNIQYF. The DNA for the CDR3 is TGTGCCAGCAGCGTAGCTGGAACTCAGAAAAACATTCAGTACTTC. The V call is TRBV9, the J call TRBJ2-4; D remains ambiguous. CDR1 is SGDLS, CDR2 YYNGEE, per germline. Trimming shortened V by 0 bases and J by 4 bases, and 11 bases separated the two germline ends. The CDR3 sequence is 15 residues long.

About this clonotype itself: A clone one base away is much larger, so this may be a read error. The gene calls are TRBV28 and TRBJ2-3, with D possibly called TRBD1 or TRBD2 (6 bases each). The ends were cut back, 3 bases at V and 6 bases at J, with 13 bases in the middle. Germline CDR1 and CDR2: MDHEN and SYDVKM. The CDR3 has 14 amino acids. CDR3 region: CASSLLIGGDTQYF. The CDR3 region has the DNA TGTGCCAGCAGTTTGCTCATAGGGGGGGATACGCAGTATTTT.

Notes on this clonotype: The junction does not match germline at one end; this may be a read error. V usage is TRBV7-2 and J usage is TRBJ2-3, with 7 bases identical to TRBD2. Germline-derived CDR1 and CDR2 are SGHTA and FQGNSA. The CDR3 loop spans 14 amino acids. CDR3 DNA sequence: TGTGCCAGCACCTTACTGGCGGGAGCAGATACGCAGTATTTT. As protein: CASTLLAGADTQYF.

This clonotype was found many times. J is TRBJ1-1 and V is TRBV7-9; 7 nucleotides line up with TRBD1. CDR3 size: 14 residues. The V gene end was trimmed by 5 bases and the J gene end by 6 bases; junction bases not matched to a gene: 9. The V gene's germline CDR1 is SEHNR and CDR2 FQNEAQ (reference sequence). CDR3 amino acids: CASSTTGVRAEAFF. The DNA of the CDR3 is TGTGCCAGCAGCACCACAGGGGTAAGGGCTGAAGCTTTCTTT.

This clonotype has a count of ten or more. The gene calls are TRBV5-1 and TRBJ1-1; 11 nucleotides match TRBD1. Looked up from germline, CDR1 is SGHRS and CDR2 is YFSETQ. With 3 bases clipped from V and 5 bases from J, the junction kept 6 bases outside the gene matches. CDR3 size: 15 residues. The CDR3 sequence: CASSSIGQGATEAFF. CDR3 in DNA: TGCGCCAGCAGCTCAATTGGACAGGGGGCTACTGAAGCTTTCTTT.

The CDR3 nucleotides are TGCGCCAGCAGCTCGGAGGGTTCGGCGGTGGTGGCCTACGAGCAGTACTTC. As protein: CASSSEGSAVVAYEQYF. The V and J genes are TRBV5-1 and TRBJ2-7; tentatively, D is TRBD2 (6 bases). The CDR3 loop spans 17 amino acids. Germline lookup yields CDR1 SGHRS and CDR2 YFSETQ. V was pared by 3 bases and J by 2 bases, with 21 bases between.